Included here is one TCR beta chain sequence, with context. Produced via immunoSEQ multiplex PCR; TCRdb's table is partial and in-frame only. The sample holds fewer than 3 million clones, just under 95% seen once. Trimming took off 2 bases at V and 4 bases at J, with 10 bases between the two ends. This CDR3 region has 14 residues. Per the germline V gene, CDR1 is SGHRS and CDR2 is YFSETQ. The entry originates in a study of shared clonotypes between healthy human individuals. The sample comprised naive CD4+ T cells from PBMCs. Indicated subset: CD45RA+ positively selected. The chain links TRBV5-1 to TRBJ2-1; D not resolved. The clonotype originates from a man between 18 and 29 years old in good health. Some clones in this sample may be carry-over from other donors' samples. The CDR3 protein is CASSFRSGYNEQFF. Written as DNA, the CDR3 is TGCGCCAGCAGCTTTAGGTCTGGGTACAATGAGCAGTTCTTC.